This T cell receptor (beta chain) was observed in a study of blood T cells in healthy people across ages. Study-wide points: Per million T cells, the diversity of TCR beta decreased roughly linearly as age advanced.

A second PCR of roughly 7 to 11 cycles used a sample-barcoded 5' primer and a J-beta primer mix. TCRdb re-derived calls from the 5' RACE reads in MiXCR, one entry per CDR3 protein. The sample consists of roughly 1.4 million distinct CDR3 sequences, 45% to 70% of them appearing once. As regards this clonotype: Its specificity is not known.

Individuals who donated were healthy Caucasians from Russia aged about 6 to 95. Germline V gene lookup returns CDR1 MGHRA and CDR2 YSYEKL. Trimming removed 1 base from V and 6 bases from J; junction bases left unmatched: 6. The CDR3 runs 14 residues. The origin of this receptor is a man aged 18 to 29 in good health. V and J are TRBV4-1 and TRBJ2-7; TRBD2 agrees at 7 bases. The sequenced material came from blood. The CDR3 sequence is CASSQGAGMGEQYF. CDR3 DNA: TGCGCCAGCAGCCAAGGAGCGGGGATGGGCGAGCAGTACTTC.